The 12 T cell receptor beta chains below all came from one sample that was sequenced in a study of regulatory T cells in long-lasting Graves disease. Arm-PCR with iRepertoire HTBI primers amplified the CDR3 regions for these TCR beta libraries. TCRdb ran MiXCR on the multiplex PCR reads and lists one entry per CDR3 protein. The repertoire has approximately 540,000 distinct CDR3 sequences, around 12% of them found once; the top ten carry around 9.3%. The time point: newly diagnosed GD, antithyroid drugs for less than 3 months. After RNA was extracted from PBMCs, the TCR library was made from it. The same specimen was also included in a second study, on T cells in Graves' hyperthyroidism and ophthalmopathy.

The sequencing here drew on peripheral blood mononuclear cells (PBMCs), taken at new diagnosis, from a patient treated with antithyroid drugs. These receptors were taken from a woman between 25 and 40 years old with Graves disease.

This clonotype was found many times. CDR3: CSASARDAKTQYF. In DNA form, the CDR3 reads TGCAGTGCTAGTGCCCGGGACGCTAAGACCCAGTACTTC. The gene calls are TRBV20-1 and TRBJ2-5; D is possibly TRBD1 or TRBD2 (5 bases each). Germline CDR1 DFQATT, CDR2 SNEGSKA (reference sequence). V was trimmed by 3 bases and J by 6 bases, leaving 14 bases between them. The CDR3 runs 13 residues.

Ten or more counts support this clonotype. V gene TRBV6-5 combines with J gene TRBJ2-7, with 7 positions matching TRBD2. The CDR3 is 14 residues long. V shed 2 bases, J shed 4 bases, and the junction held 5 bases outside the gene matches. Germline values: CDR1 MNHEY, CDR2 SVGAGI. Here the CDR3 DNA reads TGTGCCAGCAGTTACGGCGAGCGGGATTACGAGCAGTACTTC. Translated, it gives CASSYGERDYEQYF.

This clonotype was seen repeatedly, ten times or more. The chain is built from TRBV7-8 and TRBJ2-2; D is perhaps TRBD1 (5 bases). Looked up from germline, CDR1 is SGHVS and CDR2 is FQNEAQ. V lost 2 bases and J lost 5, with 9 bases in between. The length of the CDR3 is 14 residues. The CDR3 nucleotides are TGTGCCAGCAGCTTAAGCTCAGGGACCGGGGAGCTGTTTTTT. It encodes CASSLSSGTGELFF.

To note about this clonotype: A far more abundant clone sits one base away, making this likely a read error. This sequence joins TRBV12-3 or TRBV12-4 and TRBJ2-5; 7 nucleotides agree with TRBD1. The CDR3 totals 14 residues. The V and J ends lost 6 bases and 5 bases, in that order; junction bases with no gene match: 9. CDR3: CASRWIGGAETQYF. The CDR3, as DNA: TGTGCCAGCAGATGGATAGGGGGCGCGGAGACCCAGTACTTC.

This clonotype has just a few counts. This chain links TRBV7-9 with TRBJ2-3; 9 positions agree with TRBD2. CDR1 is SEHNR, CDR2 FQNEAQ, per germline (reference sequence). The CDR3 contains 16 residues. V shed 7 bases and J 6 bases; nucleotides not matched to a gene: 14. CDR3 bases: TGTGCCAGCACTAGGAGGGCGGGAGGGCCGGCGGATACGCAGTATTTT. Protein sequence: CASTRRAGGPADTQYF.

This clonotype was picked up many times. This chain uses TRBV20-1 with TRBJ1-1, with D maybe TRBD1 (5 bases). CDR1 and CDR2 from the germline V gene are DFQATT and SNEGSKA (reference sequence). V was clipped by 6 bases and J by 1 base, with 9 bases between them. The CDR3 covers 12 residues. CDR3 DNA sequence: TGCAGTGCCATAACAGGGAACACTGAAGCTTTCTTT. Amino acids: CSAITGNTEAFF.

In this sample, this clonotype turned up a few times. Here the CDR3 reads CASSPVGGLEQYF. DNA of the CDR3: TGTGCCAGCAGCCCAGTGGGGGGCTTAGAGCAGTACTTC. This chain uses TRBV27 with TRBJ2-7, with D perhaps TRBD1 or TRBD2 (6 bases each). Trimming stripped 6 bases from V and 7 bases from J, with 16 bases between. From germline, CDR1 is MNHEY and CDR2 SMNVEV (reference sequence). The CDR3 is 13 residues long.

This clonotype was counted many times. This chain connects TRBV11-2 to TRBJ1-5, with TRBD1 as a possible D gene (6 bases). The V end was cut by 7 bases, the J end by 1 base, with 8 bases between. Germline lookup yields CDR1 SGHAT and CDR2 FQNNGV. This CDR3 comprises 13 residues. CDR3 bases: TGTGCCAGCATGAGGGGGAGCAATCAGCCCCAGCATTTT. Amino acids: CASMRGSNQPQHF.

This clonotype showed up many times. The chain uses TRBV6-7 and TRBJ2-2; perhaps TRBD1 as D (6 bases). TRBV6-7 is an ORF for which the function is uncertain. The CDR3 contains 13 residues. V was pared by 7 bases and J by 5 bases, with 11 bases between. The CDR3 sequence: CASTDRNTGELFF. CDR3 in DNA: TGTGCCAGCACCGACAGGAATACCGGGGAGCTGTTTTTT.

This clonotype has a count of ten or more. The gene calls are TRBV3-1 and TRBJ1-3; the D is unclear. V was cut by 2 bases and J by 4 bases, with 6 bases left in between. The CDR3 consists of 13 residues. CDR1 and CDR2 (germline): LGHDT, YNNKEL (reference sequence). Here the CDR3 reads CASSQSLGNTIYF. CDR3 bases: TGTGCCAGCAGCCAATCCCTGGGAAACACCATATATTTT.

In its sample, this clonotype was seen many times. The gene calls are TRBV11-2 and TRBJ1-2; TRBD1 matches at 8 bases. The V gene end was trimmed by 5 bases and the J gene end by 2 bases; junction bases not matched to a gene: 13. The CDR3 is made up of 17 amino acids. CDR1 is SGHAT and CDR2 is FQNNGV in the germline V gene. CDR3 in amino acids: CASSRSTGVGGNYGYTF. For the CDR3, the DNA is TGTGCCAGCAGCCGTTCGACAGGGGTAGGGGGCAACTATGGCTACACCTTC.

This clonotype was observed once. The chain couples TRBV9 to TRBJ2-6; no clear D. Deletions cut 1 base from V and 1 base from J, with 3 bases between. CDR1 and CDR2 (germline): SGDLS, YYNGEE. The CDR3 sequence is 14 residues long. The CDR3 nucleotides read TGTGCCAGCAGCGTAAAATCTGGGGCCAACGTCCTGACTTTC. Protein: CASSVKSGANVLTF.